This T cell receptor (beta chain) came from a study of cytomegalovirus exposure and HLA in healthy donors. The donors were healthy bone marrow donors. In the PCR, 60 Vbeta and 13 Jbeta primers were used. Per the authors' pipeline: It was a later analysis that counted approximately 81 million unique TCR beta chains, of which about 10 million were shared. Sequencing used immunoSEQ multiplex PCR; TCRdb keeps in-frame clones, though not all of them. V and J calls and clone size are those listed in that table; D and trimming were worked out from the DNA. In total, the table holds around 75,000 clones. The source of this sequence is a man in his fifties in good health and CMV-seropositive. The source material was PBMCs.

CDR3 amino acids: CASSLGGPADTQYF. The CDR3 DNA is TGTGCCAGCAGCTTGGGTGGGCCCGCAGATACGCAGTATTTT. The genes are TRBV7-2 and TRBJ2-3, with D unclear. Looked up from germline, CDR1 is SGHTA and CDR2 is FQGNSA. The CDR3 spans 14 residues. Trimming removed 3 bases at V and 4 bases at J, with 11 bases between.